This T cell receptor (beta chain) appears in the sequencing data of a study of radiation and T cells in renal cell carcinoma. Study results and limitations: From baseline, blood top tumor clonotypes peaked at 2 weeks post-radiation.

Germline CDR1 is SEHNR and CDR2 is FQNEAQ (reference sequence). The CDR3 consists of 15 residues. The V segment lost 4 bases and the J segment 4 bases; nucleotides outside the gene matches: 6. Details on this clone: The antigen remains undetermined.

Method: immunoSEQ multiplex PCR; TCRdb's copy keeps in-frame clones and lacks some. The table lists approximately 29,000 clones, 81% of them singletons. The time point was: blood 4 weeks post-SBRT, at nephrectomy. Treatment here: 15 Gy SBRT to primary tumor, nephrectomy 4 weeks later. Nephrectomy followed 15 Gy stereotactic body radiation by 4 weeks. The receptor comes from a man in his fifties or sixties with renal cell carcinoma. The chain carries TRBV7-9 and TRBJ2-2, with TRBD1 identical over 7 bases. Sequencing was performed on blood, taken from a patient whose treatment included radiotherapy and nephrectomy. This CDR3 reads CASSSDRAPTGELFF. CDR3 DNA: TGTGCCAGCAGCTCAGACAGGGCCCCCACCGGGGAGCTGTTTTTT.